This T cell receptor (beta chain) was documented in a study of T cell responses to AZD1222 COVID-19 vaccine (dated by TCRdb to the early 2020s). At the level of the whole study: AZD1222 recipients with second doses at about 4 weeks or about 12 weeks were pooled, because spike-specific TCR depth and breadth did not differ between schedules. TCR sequencing was performed for about 250 trial participants, of whom around 200 were given two doses of AZD1222 and approximately 25 were given two doses of MenACWY control vaccine. Trial participants were enrolled into age subgroups of 18-55, 56-69 and 70-plus years, which contained 148, 28 and 57 TCR-sequenced participants, respectively.

This specimen's time point label, interpreted: baseline before first vaccination. Samples from vaccinated people were obtained from the UK trials COV001 and COV002, which included a single-blind randomized controlled phase 2/3 trial of AZD1222 (ChAdOx1 nCoV-19) in healthy adults. For TCRbeta chain sequencing, PBMC samples from trial participants were taken at day 0 and at day 28 after the second dose. The CDR3 regions of human TCRbeta chains were analyzed by immunosequencing. As for how the authors treated the data: Repertoire TCRs were matched against a reference library of SARS-CoV-2-specific TCRs generated with the MIRA antigen-specificity platform. Breadth was defined as the fraction of unique TCRs that were SARS-CoV-2-associated, and depth was defined as the fraction of total T cells that were SARS-CoV-2-associated. Using the MIRA data, each spike-specific TCR was assigned both to the spike region to which the TCR was reactive and to a CD4 or CD8 class. Log10-transformed breadth and depth values were compared by one-way ANOVA with Sidak's multiple comparisons tests. What TCRdb holds here is the immuneACCESS table cut down to in-frame rearrangements. Part of the clones is not present; checked against another copy, under half of the missing clones reflect an unresolved V gene, and the others are unexplained. The D gene and trimming were derived from the DNA, and the V and J assignments and clone size from that table. Across this sample there are approximately 68,000 clones, with about nine tenths seen only once. Around 24% of the sample is taken by the ten largest.

CDR1 and CDR2 were assigned from the germline V gene (reference sequence) as SGHAT and FQDESV. Trimming removed 1 base from V and 4 bases from J, leaving 9 bases between the germline ends. From its cysteine to its phenylalanine, the CDR3 spans 14 amino acids. The CDR3 DNA has 42 bases and is translated from base 1. As concerns this clone: No antigen is known for it. The sample holds no much larger clone one base away, and base qualities are not on file.

Summary of the overall study and its limitations: Nearly half of unique spike-specific TCRs reportedly recognized epitopes outside regions mutated in the B.1.351 and B.1.1.7 variants. Participants were mostly white British and included more females than males, and it was suggested by the authors that clonal diversity may have been underestimated. A significant rise in spike-specific TCR breadth and depth was observed after two AZD1222 doses relative to day 0 and relative to MenACWY recipients. The 56-69-year group was small, and its depth increase did not reach significance, likely because of low power. Conclusions about previously exposed vaccinees are limited because only a handful of AZD1222 recipients were SARS-CoV-2 seropositive at baseline. The vaccine-associated CD4 TCRs covered the entire spike protein, and the dominant responses fell in regions 160-218 and 743-854. Because no day 14 peak-response samples were available, repertoires were characterized only after the peak T cell response.

This specimen was peripheral blood, taken on day 0 of AZD1222 vaccination. This sequence uses TRBV11-1 and TRBJ2-3; no D gene call is confident. The sequence was collected from an adult in good health. The DNA is as follows: TGTGCCAGCAGCTTAGACGGTAGTGCAGATACGCAGTATTTT. Its translation is CASSLDGSADTQYF.